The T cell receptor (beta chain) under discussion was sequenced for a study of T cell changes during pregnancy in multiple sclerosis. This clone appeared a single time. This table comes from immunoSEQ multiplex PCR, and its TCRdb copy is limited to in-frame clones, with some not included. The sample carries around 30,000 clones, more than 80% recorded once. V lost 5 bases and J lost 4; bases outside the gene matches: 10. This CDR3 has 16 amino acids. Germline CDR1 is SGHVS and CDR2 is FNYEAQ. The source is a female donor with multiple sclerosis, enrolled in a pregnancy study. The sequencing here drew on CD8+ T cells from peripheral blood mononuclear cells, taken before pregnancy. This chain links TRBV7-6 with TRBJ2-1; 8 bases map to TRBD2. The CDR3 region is CASSLLGLDFYNEQFF. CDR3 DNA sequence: TGTGCCAGCAGCCTCCTGGGACTAGACTTTTACAATGAGCAGTTCTTC.